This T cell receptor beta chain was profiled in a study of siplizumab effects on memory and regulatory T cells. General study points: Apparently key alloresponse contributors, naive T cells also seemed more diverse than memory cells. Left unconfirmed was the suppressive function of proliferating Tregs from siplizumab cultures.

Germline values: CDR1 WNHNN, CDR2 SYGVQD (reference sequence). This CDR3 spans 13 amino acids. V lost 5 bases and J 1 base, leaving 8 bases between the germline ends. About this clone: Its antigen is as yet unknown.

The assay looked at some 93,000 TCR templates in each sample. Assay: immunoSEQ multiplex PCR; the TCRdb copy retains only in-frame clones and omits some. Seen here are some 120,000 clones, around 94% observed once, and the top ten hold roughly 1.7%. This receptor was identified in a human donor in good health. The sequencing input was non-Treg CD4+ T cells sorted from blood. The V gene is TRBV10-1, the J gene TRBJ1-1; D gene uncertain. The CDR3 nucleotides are TGCGCCAGCAGTATGAGTCCGAACACTGAAGCTTTCTTT. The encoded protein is CASSMSPNTEAFF.